This T cell receptor beta chain was documented in a study of blood T cells in healthy people across ages. Study summary: Capture by template switching was about one barcoded beta molecule per two T cells. Study results and caveats: The authors considered diversity estimates from one million T cells to be underestimates. As age increased, TCR beta diversity per million T cells fell in a roughly linear fashion.

This clonotype occurred many times. No antigen is known for it. A second PCR, run for about 7 to 12 cycles, used a sample-barcoded 5' primer plus a J-beta primer mix. TCRdb reanalysed the 5' RACE reads using MiXCR and keeps one entry per CDR3 protein. This table holds roughly 650,000 distinct CDR3 sequences, 32% found once. Sequencing input: blood. The TCR comes from an elderly woman in good health.

CDR3 coding DNA: TGTGCCAGCAGCTCGGGGGGCTGGCAGGATGAGCAGTTCTTC. Amino acid sequence: CASSSGGWQDEQFF. The chain carries TRBV7-6 and TRBJ2-1; tentatively, D is TRBD2 (7 bases). V lost 4 bases and J lost 8, with 15 bases in between. Germline loops: CDR1 SGHVS, CDR2 FNYEAQ. CDR3 length: 14 residues.